These 28 T cell receptor beta chains were sequenced from one sample in a study of shared clonotypes between healthy human individuals. The repertoire was sequenced with immunoSEQ multiplex PCR; TCRdb's copy has only in-frame clones and lacks some. The top ten hold around 1.6% of the sample, which has roughly 700,000 clones, 74% seen once. Sequenced sample: memory CD4+ T cells sorted from blood. Noted subset: CD45RA-negative fraction. Receptor source: a woman in her twenties or thirties in good health.

At least ten counts were recorded for this clone. The chain carries TRBV7-2 and TRBJ2-3, with 8 positions matching TRBD2. V shed 2 bases, J shed 4 bases, and the junction held 17 bases outside the gene matches. In germline, CDR1 is SGHTA, CDR2 FQGNSA. This CDR3 region has 19 residues. CDR3 in amino acids: CASSLRGIAGGRLADTQYF. Written as DNA, the CDR3 is TGTGCCAGCAGCTTACGGGGGATTGCTGGCGGGAGGCTCGCAGATACGCAGTATTTT.

The chain links TRBV4-1 to TRBJ1-2; 7 nucleotides match TRBD1. Trimming removed 3 bases from V and 4 bases from J; junction bases left unmatched: 14. The germline CDR1 and CDR2 sequences are MGHRA and YSYEKL. This CDR3 is built from 17 residues. CDR3 in DNA: TGCGCCAGCAGCCAGACATTGGGGACAGCGGGGGTCTATGGCTACACCTTC. This translates into CASSQTLGTAGVYGYTF.

The chain has TRBV28 and TRBJ1-2; perhaps TRBD1 as D (6 bases). The CDR3 totals 14 residues. The germline CDR1 and CDR2 sequences are MDHEN and SYDVKM. With 2 bases removed from V and 6 bases from J, the gap between germline ends came to 13 bases. This chain's CDR3 is CASSLGQGQNGYTF. In DNA form, the CDR3 reads TGTGCCAGCAGTTTAGGGCAGGGGCAAAATGGCTACACCTTC.

V usage is TRBV28 and J usage is TRBJ2-7; D possibly corresponds to TRBD1 (6 bases). The CDR3 is 14 residues long. The germline CDR1 and CDR2 sequences are MDHEN and SYDVKM. V was clipped by 5 bases and J by 5 bases, with 16 bases between them. The CDR3 nucleotides read TGTGCCAGCAGTCATCAGGGGATTAAGGACGAGCAGTACTTC. Translation gives CASSHQGIKDEQYF.

This rearrangement joins TRBV5-6 to TRBJ2-7; a weak D match, TRBD2 (5 bases). V was pared by 0 bases and J by 6 bases, with 13 bases between. CDR1 SGHDT and CDR2 YYEEEE come from the germline V gene. CDR3 length equals 14 residues. CDR3 sequence reads: CASSLDWSGGEQYF. The CDR3 DNA follows: TGTGCCAGCAGCTTGGACTGGAGTGGAGGCGAGCAGTACTTC.

This clone was recorded once. The chain joins TRBV28 to TRBJ2-2; D possibly corresponds to TRBD2 (5 bases). Germline CDR1 is MDHEN and CDR2 is SYDVKM. Trimming pared 5 bases from V and 5 bases from J, leaving 6 bases between. The CDR3 length is 12 residues. CDR3 loop: CASSERTGELFF. CDR3 nucleotide sequence: TGTGCCAGCAGTGAGCGGACCGGGGAGCTGTTTTTT.

The chain recombines TRBV7-8 with TRBJ2-3; D might be TRBD2 (6 bases). The CDR3 consists of 16 residues. V was shortened by 1 base and J by 4 bases, with 15 bases between the two germline ends. Germline loops: CDR1 SGHVS, CDR2 FQNEAQ. CDR3 protein: CASSLDWLANADTQYF. In nucleotides, the CDR3 is TGTGCCAGCAGCTTAGATTGGCTAGCGAACGCAGATACGCAGTATTTT.

The V call is TRBV4-1, the J call TRBJ1-2, with D possibly being TRBD1 (5 bases). The V and J ends lost 0 bases and 4 bases respectively, with 12 bases between them. Germline V gene data show CDR1 as MGHRA and CDR2 as YSYEKL. The CDR3 loop spans 15 amino acids. The CDR3: CASSQDRAGIYGYTF. CDR3 nucleotide sequence: TGCGCCAGCAGCCAAGATCGGGCAGGGATCTATGGCTACACCTTC.

V gene TRBV5-6 combines with J gene TRBJ1-5; D gene ambiguous. V was trimmed by 4 bases and J by 9 bases, leaving 14 bases between them. The germline gives CDR1 SGHDT, CDR2 YYEEEE. There are 13 residues in the CDR3. The CDR3 is CASSREGNRPQHF. CDR3 DNA sequence: TGTGCCAGCAGCCGGGAGGGTAATAGGCCCCAGCATTTT.

This sequence joins TRBV28 and TRBJ1-1, with D possibly being TRBD1 (5 bases). Germline V gene sequence: CDR1 MDHEN, CDR2 SYDVKM. CDR3 length equals 12 residues. Trimming took off 7 bases at V and 4 bases at J, with 10 bases between the two ends. The CDR3: CASTVGGTEAFF. Written as DNA, the CDR3 is TGTGCCAGCACCGTCGGGGGCACTGAAGCTTTCTTT. Drawing the rest from reference TRBV28 and TRBJ1-1, the complete variable domain is DVKVTQSSRYLVKRTGEKVFLECVQDMDHENMFWYRQDPGLGLRLIYFSYDVKMKEKGDIPEGYSVSREKKERFSLILESASTNQTSMYLCASTVGGTEAFFGQGTRLTVV.

This chain uses TRBV4-2 with TRBJ2-4, with D perhaps TRBD2 (5 bases). The germline V gene has CDR1 LGHNA and CDR2 YNFKEQ. The V and J ends lost 1 base and 1 base respectively, with 17 bases between them. CDR3 length: 18 residues. This CDR3 is CASSQVRATGMAKNIQYF. The DNA of the CDR3 is TGTGCCAGCAGCCAAGTGCGGGCCACTGGAATGGCCAAAAACATTCAGTACTTC.

A note on this clone: Other DNA sequences in this sample translate to the same CDR3. The chain recombines TRBV9 with TRBJ1-5; D may be TRBD1 (6 bases). The CDR3 spans 15 residues. V lost 0 bases and J lost 0, with 7 bases in between. Germline assignment: CDR1 SGDLS and CDR2 YYNGEE. CDR3 sequence reads: CASSVGTVSNQPQHF. Here the CDR3 DNA reads TGTGCCAGCAGCGTAGGGACAGTTAGCAATCAGCCCCAGCATTTT.

This chain links TRBV18 with TRBJ2-7; 7 nucleotides match TRBD1. Trimming cost V 6 bases and J 5 bases; bases outside gene matches: 16. The CDR3 is 16 amino acids. Germline V gene lookup returns CDR1 KGHSH and CDR2 LQKENI. Written as DNA, the CDR3 is TGTGCCAGCTCCGGAAGGCAGGGGGTACCCCCCGACGAGCAGTACTTC. It yields the protein CASSGRQGVPPDEQYF.

This clone was counted a few times. The chain has TRBV11-3 and TRBJ1-2; 7 bases match TRBD1. The CDR3 totals 14 residues. Per the germline V gene, CDR1 is SGHNT and CDR2 is YENEEA. V trimming: 1 base; J trimming: 4 bases; junction bases outside the gene matches: 3. The CDR3 DNA reads TGTGCCAGCAGCTTAGCGACAGGGACCTATGGCTACACCTTC. It encodes CASSLATGTYGYTF.

This clone was counted a few times. The chain joins TRBV19 to TRBJ2-1; D uncertain. The V gene's germline CDR1 is LNHDA and CDR2 SQIVND (reference sequence). This CDR3 has 16 amino acids. Trimming pared 3 bases from V and 4 bases from J, leaving 16 bases between. The CDR3: CASSILSVATYNEQFF. Written as DNA, the CDR3 is TGTGCCAGTAGTATCCTCTCTGTGGCTACATACAATGAGCAGTTCTTC.

This clone has more than one count but fewer than ten. This rearrangement joins TRBV18 to TRBJ2-7, with D unclear. V dropped 1 base and J dropped 4 bases, with 8 bases sitting between them. Germline V gives CDR1 KGHSH, CDR2 LQKENI. This CDR3 has 13 residues. Here the CDR3 DNA reads TGTGCCAGCTCACCACGATCCGGTTACGAGCAGTACTTC. Its protein product is CASSPRSGYEQYF.

As to this clone: Other DNA sequences from this sample encode an identical CDR3 as well. The chain uses TRBV5-1 and TRBJ2-1; 7 nucleotides agree with TRBD1. Germline V CDR1 and CDR2: SGHRS, YFSETQ. This CDR3 is built from 15 residues. With V trimmed by 4 bases and J by 0 bases, 4 bases remained unmatched. CDR3: CASSRDSNSYNEQFF. The CDR3 bases are TGCGCCAGCAGCCGGGACAGCAACTCCTACAATGAGCAGTTCTTC.

This clone has just a few counts. The CDR3 DNA follows: TGTGCCAGCAGCTTACGGACAGGGAACCTCAATGAGCAGTTCTTC. Its protein product is CASSLRTGNLNEQFF. The J gene is TRBJ2-1, the V gene TRBV7-9; 8 nucleotides line up with TRBD1. Trimming cost V 2 bases and J 6 bases; bases outside gene matches: 6. The germline gives CDR1 SEHNR, CDR2 FQNEAQ (reference sequence). The CDR3 spans 15 residues.

The rearrangement links TRBV5-1 to TRBJ2-3; TRBD1 agrees at 7 bases. Germline CDR1 and CDR2: SGHRS and YFSETQ. CDR3 size: 18 residues. V shed 2 bases and J 7 bases; nucleotides not matched to a gene: 19. CDR3 nucleotide sequence: TGCGCCAGCAGCTTCAGCACAGGGGCGACATACTCCTCTTATACGCAGTATTTT. Its translation is CASSFSTGATYSSYTQYF.

This rearrangement joins TRBV11-2 to TRBJ1-5, with a tentative D call TRBD1 (6 bases). With 5 bases removed from V and 0 bases from J, the gap between germline ends came to 11 bases. The CDR3 totals 15 residues. In germline, CDR1 is SGHAT, CDR2 FQNNGV. The CDR3 DNA reads as TGTGCCAGCAGCCTGGACAGCCTTAGCAATCAGCCCCAGCATTTT. Amino acid sequence: CASSLDSLSNQPQHF.

The chain couples TRBV5-6 to TRBJ2-7; D may be TRBD1 (7 bases). Looked up from germline, CDR1 is SGHDT and CDR2 is YYEEEE. The CDR3 is 14 amino acids. V lost 4 bases and J 5 bases, leaving 16 bases between the germline ends. The CDR3 loop is CASSQQGTGNEQYF. CDR3 nucleotides: TGTGCCAGCAGCCAACAGGGGACTGGGAACGAGCAGTACTTC.

The chain has TRBV9 and TRBJ1-2, with unresolved D. The CDR3 spans 12 residues. Germline V gene lookup returns CDR1 SGDLS and CDR2 YYNGEE. V was shortened by 0 bases and J by 7 bases, with 7 bases between the two germline ends. The CDR3, as DNA: TGTGCCAGCAGCGTAGGAAAGGGTGGCTACACCTTC. Protein: CASSVGKGGYTF.

The chain links TRBV7-9 to TRBJ2-7; tentatively, D is TRBD2 (5 bases). The V gene's germline CDR1 is SEHNR and CDR2 FQNEAQ (reference sequence). The CDR3 is 15 residues long. Trimming took off 5 bases at V and 0 bases at J, with 14 bases between the two ends. The CDR3 sequence: CASSRGLPGSYEQYF. The CDR3 DNA reads TGTGCCAGCAGCCGCGGGCTGCCCGGCTCCTACGAGCAGTACTTC.

The chain couples TRBV7-6 to TRBJ2-7; D perhaps matches TRBD1 (6 bases). There are 16 residues in the CDR3. Germline V gene sequence: CDR1 SGHVS, CDR2 FNYEAQ. V was clipped by 4 bases and J by 0 bases, with 16 bases between them. The CDR3 DNA reads TGTGCCAGCAGCTCGAACGGACAGATAAGCTCCTACGAGCAGTACTTC. Its translation is CASSSNGQISSYEQYF.

This sequence joins TRBV7-2 and TRBJ2-1; 13 positions match TRBD2. The CDR3 length is 15 residues. CDR1 is SGHTA, CDR2 FQGNSA, per germline. V was clipped by 5 bases and J by 8 bases; unmatched bases: 6. CDR3 in DNA: TGTGCCAGCAGCCCGGGACTAGCGGGAAGCTATGAGCAGTTCTTC. Translated, it gives CASSPGLAGSYEQFF.

This rearrangement joins TRBV6-5 to TRBJ1-2; 7 bases map to TRBD1. The CDR3 runs to 13 residues. CDR1 and CDR2 from the germline V gene are MNHEY and SVGAGI. V was clipped by 2 bases and J by 6 bases; unmatched bases: 3. The CDR3 nucleotides are TGTGCCAGCAGTTACAGGGGGCGGAATGGCTACACCTTC. The encoded protein is CASSYRGRNGYTF.

This clone showed up just a few times. The sample carries other DNA sequences with the same CDR3. The genes are TRBV28 and TRBJ1-1; D remains unclear. Trimming stripped 5 bases from V and 3 bases from J, with 16 bases between. The CDR3 has 15 amino acids. Germline V gene lookup returns CDR1 MDHEN and CDR2 SYDVKM. The DNA of the CDR3 is TGTGCCAGCAGTCCTCCCCGGGCTGGGTACACTGAAGCTTTCTTT. Amino acids: CASSPPRAGYTEAFF.

A few counts support this clone. This chain uses TRBV11-3 with TRBJ2-1; D not resolved. Trimming shortened V by 4 bases and J by 5 bases, and 12 bases separated the two germline ends. CDR3 length: 14 residues. The V gene's germline CDR1 is SGHNT and CDR2 YENEEA. The CDR3 DNA follows: TGTGCCAGCAGCTCACCCGGACGGAACAATGAGCAGTTCTTC. It is translated as CASSSPGRNNEQFF.